This T cell receptor beta chain was identified in a study of cytomegalovirus exposure and HLA in healthy donors. Study-wide findings and caveats: The study flagged about 150 TCR beta chains as cytomegalovirus-associated.

The repertoire was sequenced with immunoSEQ multiplex PCR; TCRdb's copy has only in-frame clones and lacks some. The data contain 250,000 to 350,000 clones, 86% of them singletons. The CDR3 contains 16 residues. V was trimmed by 1 base and J by 1 base, leaving 11 bases between them. Germline V gene lookup returns CDR1 MGHRA and CDR2 YSYEKL. Comments on this clone: The antigen is not known.

The V call is TRBV4-1, the J call TRBJ1-5; possible D gene TRBD1, 6 bases. This receptor was obtained from a woman younger than 30 in good health and CMV-seronegative. The sequencing input was PBMCs. CDR3 amino acids: CASSQVRGGSNQPQHF. CDR3 DNA: TGCGCCAGCAGCCAAGTCAGGGGCGGGAGCAATCAGCCCCAGCATTTT.